The following is a T cell receptor beta chain sequence with its context. The antigen is unknown. This sample was taken from a study of shared clonotypes between healthy human individuals. Study-wide background: Each donor had three CD4 naive, three CD4 memory, two CD8 naive and one CD8 memory plate.

Looked up from germline, CDR1 is WSHSY and CDR2 is SAAADI. J was trimmed by 2 bases and V by 2 bases; bases with no gene match: 7. The CDR3 length is 17 residues. Naive CD8 cells were CD45RO-negative, positively selected for CCR7, excluding terminally differentiated effector memory CD45RA+ cells. Study-level results: Clonotypes shared by all four donors outscored non-shared clonotypes in generation probability.

Authors' methods: Junction-only sequences without quality scores came from ImmunoSEQ, so filtering differed. Generated by immunoSEQ multiplex PCR, the TCRdb table keeps only in-frame clones and is missing some. That table supplies the V and J calls and clone size; D and trimming were determined from the DNA. The sample lists roughly 590,000 clones, over 95% occurring once. The chain uses TRBV10-2 and TRBJ2-3; TRBD2 aligns across 10 bases. Sequencing input: naive CD8+ T cells sorted from blood. The origin of this receptor is a woman in her twenties or thirties in good health. CDR3 in DNA: TGCGCCAGCAGTGAGATCGGACTAGCGGCATTCACAGATACGCAGTATTTT. Translation: CASSEIGLAAFTDTQYF.